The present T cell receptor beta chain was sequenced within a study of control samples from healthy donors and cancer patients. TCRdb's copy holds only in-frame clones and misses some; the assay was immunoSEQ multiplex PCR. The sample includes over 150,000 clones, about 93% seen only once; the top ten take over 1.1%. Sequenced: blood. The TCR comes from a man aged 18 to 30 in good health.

The CDR3 nucleotides are TGTGCCAGCAGCCCCGAACTACTTCTCACAGATACGCAGTATTTT. Protein sequence: CASSPELLLTDTQYF. The J gene is TRBJ2-3, the V gene TRBV7-8, with unresolved D. This CDR3 is built from 15 residues. Trimming removed 5 bases from V and 2 bases from J, with 14 bases in between. In germline, CDR1 is SGHVS, CDR2 FQNEAQ.